This T cell receptor (beta chain) appears in the sequencing data of a study of blood T cell repertoires in COVID-19. Study at large: Specimens from acute and convalescent COVID-19 originated in the United States, Italy and Spain. Sources were T cells, B-cell-depleted T cells, or PBMCs; the material itself was cDNA or gDNA.

A single count supports this clone. Original analysis: Amplified reference gene primers provided the basis for estimating nucleated cell counts. TCRdb's table, derived via immunoSEQ multiplex PCR, lists solely in-frame clones and lacks some. From that table come the V and J calls and clone size; the DNA was used to work out D and trimming. In the table there are roughly 12,000 clones, over 75% of which are singletons. CDR3 length: 20 amino acids. J lost 2 bases, V lost 7 bases, and 18 bases had no gene match. Germline values: CDR1 SGHRS, CDR2 YFSETQ. This TCR was sampled from a man of 80 years or more with acute or convalescent COVID-19. The sample comprised peripheral blood. The gene calls are TRBV5-1 and TRBJ2-1; TRBD2 matches 13 bases. The chain's CDR3 is CASQTSSRTSGGLPYNEQFF. The CDR3 DNA reads TGCGCCAGCCAGACCTCGAGTAGGACTAGCGGGGGCCTTCCCTACAATGAGCAGTTCTTC.